The 3 T cell receptor beta chains below come from one sample, sequenced in a study of shared clonotypes between healthy human individuals. Only in-frame clones appear in the TCRdb table, and some are missing; sequencing was by immunoSEQ multiplex PCR. The sample contains about 490,000 clones, 79% of which appear only once. The source material was PBMCs. The receptors were sampled from a woman aged 35 to 49 in good health. Some clones in this sample may be carry-over from other donors' samples.

This clone showed up just once. This chain uses TRBV7-9 with TRBJ2-5, with 8 bases lining up with TRBD1. The J call may be mistaken, given a closer DNA end match to TRBJ2-7. Germline-derived CDR1 and CDR2 are SEHNR and FQNEAQ (reference sequence). The CDR3 is 14 amino acids. CDR3 DNA sequence: TGTGCCAGCAGCTATTTGACAGGGGATAGCGAGCAGTACTTC. This sequence encodes CASSYLTGDSEQYF.

The chain is built from TRBV29-1 and TRBJ2-5; D might be TRBD1 (5 bases). The germline V and J ends were trimmed by 6 bases and 3 bases, with 11 bases remaining between them. Germline values: CDR1 SQVTM, CDR2 ANQGSEA. This CDR3 is built from 12 residues. The CDR3, as DNA: TGCAGCGTAATGACAGTTAAAGAGACCCAGTACTTC. This codes for CSVMTVKETQYF.

The chain is built from TRBV6-1 and TRBJ2-5, with TRBD2 identical over 7 bases. V was pared by 0 bases and J by 9 bases, with 7 bases of the junction left unmatched. Looked up from germline, CDR1 is MNHNS and CDR2 is SASEGT. The CDR3 has 14 residues. The CDR3 loop is CASSEAAGDGAQYF. The DNA of the CDR3 is TGTGCCAGCAGTGAAGCGGCGGGAGACGGGGCCCAGTACTTC.